Listed below are T cell receptor beta chains from one sample, sequenced in a study of beta chain features in type 1 diabetes. Sequenced by immunoSEQ multiplex PCR; TCRdb stores in-frame clones only, minus some. Altogether more than 250,000 clones are present, around 20% being singletons, with the ten largest covering about 0.027%. Material for sequencing was naive CD4+ T cells from blood. These receptors were obtained from a woman between 40 and 55 years old with type 1 diabetes. Both conserved end residues are part of each CDR3. Clone size is shown for a subset of rows, as once, few, many or a class of expanded clone.

j_gene	v_gene	abundance	CDR3aa
TRBJ2-7	TRBV27	NA	CASMGQGRWNEQYF
TRBJ1-1	TRBV6-5	few	CASKHRVNTEAFF
TRBJ1-4	TRBV5-1	NA	CASSLGSGFQDEKLFF
TRBJ2-5	TRBV7-3	NA	CASSPGTAQETQYF
TRBJ1-5	TRBV18	NA	CASSPLDRGAGQPQHF
TRBJ1-1	TRBV5-1	NA	CASSLARDRVMNTEAFF
TRBJ1-5	TRBV28	NA	CASSFPGTGGNQPQHF
TRBJ2-3	TRBV30	NA	CALLPGYGTDTQYF
TRBJ1-1	TRBV9	few	CASSVGWALNTEAFF
TRBJ1-5	TRBV28	few	CASSLPREPQHF
TRBJ1-2	TRBV28	few	CASSLRTGHYGYTF
TRBJ2-1	TRBV5-1	few	CASSASGRPFLYNEQFF
TRBJ2-5	TRBV5-4	NA	CASSPGTSGRRYQETQYF
TRBJ2-5	TRBV7-3	NA	CASSLDGGSGETQYF
TRBJ2-1	TRBV15	few	CATSRVGIGGRHTDEQFF
TRBJ2-5	TRBV27	few	CASSPRTQETQYF
TRBJ2-2	TRBV4-2	NA	CASSQGRGGRSAGELFF
TRBJ1-2	TRBV6-5	NA	CAVTGGGGYGYTF
TRBJ2-1	TRBV11-2	few	CAVRTSGRDEQFF
TRBJ1-2	TRBV4-1	NA	CASSQERGQGGSDGYTF
TRBJ2-7	TRBV29-1	NA	CSVALGREQYF
TRBJ1-2	TRBV27	few	CASSFGGQNGYTF
TRBJ2-7	TRBV5-1	few	CASSLGQGSSYEQYF
TRBJ1-2	TRBV28	few	CASSQGGPNYGYTF
TRBJ2-7	TRBV18	few	CASSPSTGPYEQYF
TRBJ2-7	TRBV11-1	NA	CASRQETGPSGEQYF
TRBJ2-5	TRBV18	NA	CASSPGETQYF
TRBJ2-7	TRBV7-3	NA	CASSLWGGGTYEQYF
TRBJ1-5	TRBV7-2	NA	CASSPPGGRNQPQHF
TRBJ1-2	TRBV7-2	NA	CASSSRQGDAGYTF
TRBJ2-1	TRBV6-5	NA	CASSPSGRSYNEQFF
TRBJ2-7	TRBV7-7	NA	CASSFRLRGEQYF
TRBJ2-5	TRBV6-6	few	CASSYSPGGETQYF
TRBJ2-2	TRBV6-5	NA	CASSFGQYTGELFF
TRBJ2-1	TRBV4-3	few	CASSQPQTSGGAGEQFF
TRBJ2-3	TRBV11-1	NA	CASSHGGPQSGGTQYF
TRBJ1-1	TRBV28	few	CASSPASGTDNTEAFF
TRBJ2-6	TRBV29-1	NA	CSVDPGLSGANVLTF
TRBJ1-4	TRBV28	NA	CASSSPGKNEKLFF
TRBJ1-1	TRBV2	few	CASSEEAGANTEAFF
TRBJ2-7	TRBV2	NA	CASGMGQEYEQYF
TRBJ2-7	TRBV19	few	CASSATGLAVYEQYF
TRBJ1-6	TRBV6-6	NA	CASSYRGSYNSPLHF
TRBJ2-3	TRBV4-3	NA	CASSLGLAEIYTQYF
TRBJ2-4	TRBV5-1	NA	CASSPSTGGLVAKNIQYF
TRBJ1-5	TRBV28	few	CASSPDRVQPQHF
TRBJ1-1	TRBV7-3	few	CASSRGQLNTEAFF
TRBJ2-1	TRBV30	NA	CAWTPLAALPSLRFF
TRBJ2-5	TRBV28	NA	CASGRLGTGGRDTQETQYF
TRBJ2-3	TRBV30	NA	CAWSAGGRADTQYF
TRBJ1-5	TRBV28	few	CATHSEGQPQHF
TRBJ1-1	TRBV5-6	NA	CASSLEGQGTEAFF
TRBJ2-5	TRBV7-9	NA	CASSLESLLETQYF
TRBJ2-1	TRBV4-3	few	CASSQDEGAGGNEQFF
TRBJ2-7	TRBV6-5	few	CASSYSFRGFYEQYF
TRBJ2-5	TRBV7-2	few	CASSLSPGEETQYF
TRBJ1-5	TRBV28	few	CASSPGTVEQPQHF
TRBJ2-7	TRBV28	few	CASSLAAGGPREQYF
TRBJ2-3	TRBV5-4	few	CASSLSGSTDTQYF
TRBJ2-1	TRBV29-1	NA	CSVSDRSNEQFF